A single sample gave rise to the 20 T cell receptor beta chains below, sequenced in a study of blood T cells in healthy people across ages. The use of a sample-barcoded 5' primer and a J-beta primer mix characterized a second PCR of roughly 7 to 12 cycles. MiXCR, run by TCRdb on the 5' RACE reads, gives a single entry per CDR3 protein. The sample records about 650,000 distinct CDR3 sequences, 32% being singletons. Sample: blood. The receptors were gathered from a woman over 75 in good health.

This clonotype was recorded a few times. The genes are TRBV9 and TRBJ1-3; D remains unclear. V lost 0 bases and J lost 0, with 4 bases in between. The germline V gene encodes CDR1 SGDLS and CDR2 YYNGEE. The CDR3 spans 14 residues. CDR3 in amino acids: CASSVDSSGNTIYF. In nucleotides, the CDR3 is TGTGCCAGCAGCGTAGACAGCTCTGGAAACACCATATATTTT.

The sample holds many counts of this clonotype. The chain recombines TRBV7-2 with TRBJ1-2; D uncertain. Looked up from germline, CDR1 is SGHTA and CDR2 is FQGNSA. CDR3 size: 13 residues. Trimming shortened V by 5 bases and J by 4 bases, and 11 bases separated the two germline ends. CDR3 amino acids: CASSPRRLYGYTF. The CDR3 DNA reads TGTGCCAGCAGCCCCCGGCGGCTCTATGGCTACACCTTC.

This clonotype was observed a single time. This chain links TRBV7-9 with TRBJ2-2, with D unresolved. CDR1 and CDR2 from the germline V gene are SEHNR and FQNEAQ (reference sequence). The CDR3 contains 13 residues. The V end was cut by 1 base, the J end by 7 bases, with 7 bases between. The DNA for the CDR3 is TGTGCCAGCAGCTTAGGGGTTTTCGGGGAGCTGTTTTTT. This encodes CASSLGVFGELFF.

This clonotype has at least ten counts. CDR3 DNA sequence: TGCAGTGCTAGACTTCTGAGTAGATCCTACGAGCAGTACTTC. Protein product: CSARLLSRSYEQYF. The chain employs TRBV20-1 and TRBJ2-7; no definite D call. CDR1 DFQATT and CDR2 SNEGSKA come from the germline V gene (reference sequence). CDR3 size: 14 residues. V was pared by 2 bases and J by 1 base, with 12 bases between.

This clonotype was seen many times. This chain uses TRBV30 with TRBJ2-4; D possibly uses TRBD1 or TRBD2 (5 bases each). CDR1 is GTSNPN and CDR2 is SVGIG in the germline V gene (reference sequence). This CDR3 spans 13 amino acids. Trimming cost V 4 bases and J 5 bases, with 12 bases left between them. In nucleotides, the CDR3 is TGTGCCTGGAATATCGGGGCGGAAAACATTCAGTACTTC. Its translation is CAWNIGAENIQYF.

The chain employs TRBV5-1 and TRBJ2-5; perhaps TRBD1 as D (6 bases). The germline gives CDR1 SGHRS, CDR2 YFSETQ. The ends were cut back, 5 bases at V and 2 bases at J, with 16 bases in the middle. The CDR3 loop spans 15 amino acids. In DNA, the CDR3 is TGCGCCAGCAGTTATGACAGGTCGCCTCAAGAGACCCAGTACTTC. This gives the protein CASSYDRSPQETQYF.

About this clonotype itself: This sequence may be a read error, since a much larger clone differs from it by one base. CDR3: CSARAPTATQETQFF. The CDR3, as DNA: TGCAGTGCTAGAGCGCCCACAGCCACCCAAGAGACCCAGTTCTTC. The gene calls are TRBV20-1 and TRBJ2-1; D ambiguous. Germline V gene sequence: CDR1 DFQATT, CDR2 SNEGSKA (reference sequence). The V gene lost 1 base and the J gene lost 13 bases, with 23 bases spanning the gap. This CDR3 comprises 15 residues.

The chain uses TRBV11-2 and TRBJ2-6; D perhaps matches TRBD1 (5 bases). The V end lost 0 bases, the J end lost 2 bases, and 11 bases lay between the germline ends. Germline V gene sequence: CDR1 SGHAT, CDR2 FQNNGV. The CDR3 length is 17 residues. The CDR3 region has the DNA TGTGCCAGCAGCTTAGACCCCTGGGGCACTGGGGCCAACGTCCTGACTTTC. This encodes CASSLDPWGTGANVLTF.

This clonotype was seen ten or more times. The chain combines TRBV7-3 with TRBJ2-1; 10 bases agree with TRBD2. V gave up 5 bases and J gave up 5 bases; unmatched junction bases: 6. The CDR3 is 15 residues long. CDR1 SGHTA and CDR2 FQGTGA come from the germline V gene. The CDR3 DNA reads TGTGCCAGCAGCCCCAAGCGGGGGGGCAACAATGAGCAGTTCTTC. The encoded protein is CASSPKRGGNNEQFF.

At least ten counts were recorded for this clonotype. The gene calls are TRBV20-1 and TRBJ2-5; D not certain. CDR3 length: 12 residues. V shed 3 bases and J shed 2 bases, with 7 bases lying between them. CDR1 and CDR2 from the germline V gene are DFQATT and SNEGSKA (reference sequence). The CDR3 region is CSASNRQETQYF. As DNA, the CDR3 is TGCAGTGCTAGTAACAGACAAGAGACCCAGTACTTC.

This clonotype was seen many times. This chain connects TRBV5-1 to TRBJ1-2; TRBD1 aligns across 9 bases. The CDR3 extends over 15 amino acids. Germline CDR1 and CDR2: SGHRS and YFSETQ. The V segment lost 3 bases and the J segment 4 bases; nucleotides outside the gene matches: 7. For the CDR3, the DNA is TGCGCCAGCAGCTCCTCATCGGGACAGGGCTATGGCTACACCTTC. Its translation is CASSSSSGQGYGYTF.

This clonotype was found many times. The V gene is TRBV20-1, the J gene TRBJ2-7; D remains ambiguous. V lost 3 bases, J lost 0 bases, and 9 bases lay in between. In germline, CDR1 is DFQATT, CDR2 SNEGSKA (reference sequence). The CDR3 runs 13 residues. The CDR3 nucleotides are TGCAGTGCTAGCAGCCACCTCTCCTACGAGCAGTACTTC. Translating it yields CSASSHLSYEQYF.

Concerning this clonotype: A much larger clone differs by one base, so this may be a read error. The V call is TRBV7-2, the J call TRBJ2-3; D unresolved. This CDR3 has 11 residues. Germline V gene lookup returns CDR1 SGHTA and CDR2 FQGNSA. As DNA, the CDR3 is TGTGCCGGCAGCATCGACTCACTTCGGTATTTT. Translating it yields CAGSIDSLRYF.

This clonotype showed up many times. The chain combines TRBV12-3 or TRBV12-4 with TRBJ1-6, with a weak D call TRBD1 (5 bases). Trimming pared 5 bases from V and 4 bases from J, leaving 9 bases between. The CDR3 extends over 14 amino acids. This CDR3 reads CASSRGRYNSPLHF. The CDR3 DNA follows: TGTGCCAGCAGTAGGGGCAGATATAATTCACCCCTCCACTTT.

In regard to this clonotype: This could be a read error, since a much larger clone is one nucleotide away. This sequence joins TRBV12-3 or TRBV12-4 and TRBJ1-2, with 7 positions matching TRBD1. The CDR3 consists of 13 residues. The CDR3 is CASRDTGAYGCTF. The CDR3 nucleotides read TGTGCCAGCAGGGATACAGGGGCCTATGGCTGCACCTTC.

This clonotype has more than one count but fewer than ten. J is TRBJ1-4 and V is TRBV20-1; D remains ambiguous. Germline V gives CDR1 DFQATT, CDR2 SNEGSKA (reference sequence). This CDR3 spans 14 amino acids. Trimming took off 1 base at V and 0 bases at J, with 6 bases between the two ends. The CDR3 bases are TGCAGTGCTAGAGTCCCCTCAACTAATGAAAAACTGTTTTTT. Translated, it gives CSARVPSTNEKLFF.

In regard to this clonotype: Just one base apart from a much larger clone, this may be a read error. V usage is TRBV6-6 and J usage is TRBJ1-2; D gene ambiguous. V was pared by 1 base and J by 8 bases, with 11 bases between. The CDR3 has 13 residues. CDR1 is MNHNY, CDR2 SVGAGI, per germline (reference sequence). As DNA, the CDR3 is TGTGCCAGCAGTTACTTGGTGGGCGCCGGCTACACCTTC. It encodes CASSYLVGAGYTF.

The V and J genes are TRBV5-1 and TRBJ2-5, with 10 bases aligning to TRBD1. The J call could be wrong; TRBJ2-7 is a better fit for the DNA end. Germline CDR1 reads SGHRS; CDR2 reads YFSETQ. The CDR3 has 14 amino acids. CDR3 in amino acids: CASSPGQGRNEQYF. As DNA, the CDR3 is TGCGCCAGCAGCCCGGGACAGGGGAGGAACGAGCAGTACTTC.

J is TRBJ2-7 and V is TRBV5-1; D is undetermined. This CDR3 spans 16 amino acids. V lost 4 bases to trimming and J lost 2 bases, with 19 bases between them. Per the germline V gene, CDR1 is SGHRS and CDR2 is YFSETQ. CDR3 in DNA: TGCGCCAGCAGCCCCAATCCGGGCCATCCAACCTACGAGCAGTACTTC. It codes for CASSPNPGHPTYEQYF. Drawing the rest from reference TRBV5-1 and TRBJ2-7, the complete variable domain is KAGVTQTPRYLIKTRGQQVTLSCSPISGHRSVSWYQQTPGQGLQFLFEYFSETQRNKGNFPGRFSGRQFSNSRSEMNVSTLELGDSALYLCASSPNPGHPTYEQYFGPGTRLTVT.

This chain connects TRBV20-1 to TRBJ2-5; D tentatively fits TRBD1 or TRBD2 (6 bases each). The J call may be in error: the DNA end matches TRBJ2-7 better. From germline, CDR1 is DFQATT and CDR2 SNEGSKA (reference sequence). This CDR3 spans 16 amino acids. The CDR3 DNA is TGCAGTGCTAGAGCCCCCGTAGGGGGGAGAGGAGACGAGCAGTACTTC. Its protein product is CSARAPVGGRGDEQYF.